This T cell receptor (beta chain) was sequenced for a study of blood T cell repertoires in COVID-19. Overall study context: Acute and convalescent COVID-19 samples came from the United States, Italy and Spain. Sample material is recorded as cDNA or gDNA derived from T cells, B-cell-depleted T cells, or PBMCs.

Under the authors' procedure: Amplification from reference gene primers served as the basis for estimated nucleated cell counts. Using immunoSEQ multiplex PCR, the repertoire was profiled, and TCRdb retains in-frame clones only, with some absent. V, J and clone size are those of that table, while D and trimming were read from the DNA. The sample has 62,000 or so clones, 88% seen once. Sequenced: peripheral blood. The receptor comes from a human donor in a cohort sampled during active COVID-19.

The CDR3, as DNA: TGTGCCAGCAGTGAGGGACAGATGAACACTGAAGCTTTCTTT. Residues: CASSEGQMNTEAFF. The V gene is TRBV6-2 or TRBV6-3, the J gene TRBJ1-1; 7 nucleotides match TRBD1. Losses at the gene ends were 5 bases for V and 0 bases for J; bases not matched to a gene: 3. Germline CDR1 and CDR2: MNHEY and SVGEGT. The CDR3 loop spans 14 amino acids.